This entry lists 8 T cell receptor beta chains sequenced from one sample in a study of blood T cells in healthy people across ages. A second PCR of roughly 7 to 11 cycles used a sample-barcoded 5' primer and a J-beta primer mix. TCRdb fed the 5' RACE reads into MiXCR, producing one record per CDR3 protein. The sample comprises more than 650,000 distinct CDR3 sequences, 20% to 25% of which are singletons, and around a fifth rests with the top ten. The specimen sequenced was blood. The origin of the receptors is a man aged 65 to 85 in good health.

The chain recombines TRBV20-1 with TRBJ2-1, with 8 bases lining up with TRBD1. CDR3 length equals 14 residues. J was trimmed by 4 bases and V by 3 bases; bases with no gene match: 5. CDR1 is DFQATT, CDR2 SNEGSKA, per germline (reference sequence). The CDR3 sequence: CSASSGQEYNEQFF. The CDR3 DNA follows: TGCAGTGCTAGTTCGGGACAGGAATACAATGAGCAGTTCTTC.

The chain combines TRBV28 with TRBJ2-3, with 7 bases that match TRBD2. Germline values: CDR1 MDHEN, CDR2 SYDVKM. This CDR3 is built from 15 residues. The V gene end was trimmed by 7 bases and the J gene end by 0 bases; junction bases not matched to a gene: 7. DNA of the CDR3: TGTGCCAGCACCAGGAGCGGGGAAAGCACAGATACGCAGTATTTT. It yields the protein CASTRSGESTDTQYF.

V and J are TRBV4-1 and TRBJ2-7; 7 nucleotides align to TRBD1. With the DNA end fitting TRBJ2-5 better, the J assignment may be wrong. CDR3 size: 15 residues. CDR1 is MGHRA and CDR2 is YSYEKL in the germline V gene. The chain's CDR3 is CASSPGTAVRETQYF. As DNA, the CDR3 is TGCGCCAGCAGCCCAGGGACAGCAGTAAGAGAGACCCAGTACTTC.

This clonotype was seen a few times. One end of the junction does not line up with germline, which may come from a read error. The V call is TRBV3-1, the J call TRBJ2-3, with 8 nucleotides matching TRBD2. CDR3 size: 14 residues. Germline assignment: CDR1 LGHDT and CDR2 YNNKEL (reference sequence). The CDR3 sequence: CASSQGLAADTQYF. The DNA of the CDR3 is TGCGCCAGCAGCCAAGGACTAGCCGCAGATACGCAGTATTTT.

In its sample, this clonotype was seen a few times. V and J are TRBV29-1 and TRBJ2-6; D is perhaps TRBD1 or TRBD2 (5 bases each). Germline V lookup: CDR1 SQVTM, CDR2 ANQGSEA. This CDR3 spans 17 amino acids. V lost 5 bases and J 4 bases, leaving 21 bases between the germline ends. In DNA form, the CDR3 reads TGCAGCGTTCGACAGAGAGGGGAACAAGCAGGGGCCAACGTCCTGACTTTC. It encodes CSVRQRGEQAGANVLTF.

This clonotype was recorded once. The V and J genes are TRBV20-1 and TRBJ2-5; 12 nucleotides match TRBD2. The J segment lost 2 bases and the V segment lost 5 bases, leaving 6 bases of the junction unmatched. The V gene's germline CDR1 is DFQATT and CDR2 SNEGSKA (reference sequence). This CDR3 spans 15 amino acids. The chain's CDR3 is CSALTSGRWQETQYF. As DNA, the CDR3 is TGCAGTGCTTTAACTAGCGGGAGGTGGCAAGAGACCCAGTACTTC.

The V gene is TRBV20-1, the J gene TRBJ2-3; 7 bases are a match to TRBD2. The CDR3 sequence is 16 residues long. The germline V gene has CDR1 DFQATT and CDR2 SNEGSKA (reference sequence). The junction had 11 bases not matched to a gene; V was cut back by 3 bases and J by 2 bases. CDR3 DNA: TGCAGTGCTAGGAGATCTAGCGGTCTACCCACAGATACGCAGTATTTT. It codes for CSARRSSGLPTDTQYF.

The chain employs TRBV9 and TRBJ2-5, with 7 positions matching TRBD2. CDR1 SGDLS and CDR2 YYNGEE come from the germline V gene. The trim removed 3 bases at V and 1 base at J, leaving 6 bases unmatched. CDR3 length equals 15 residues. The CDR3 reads CASSAGDYVQETQYF. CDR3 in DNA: TGTGCCAGCAGCGCTGGGGACTACGTCCAAGAGACCCAGTACTTC. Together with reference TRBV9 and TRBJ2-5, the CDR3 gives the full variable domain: DSGVTQTPKHLITATGQRVTLRCSPRSGDLSVYWYQQSLDQGLQFLIQYYNGEERAKGNILERFSAQQFPDLHSELNLSSLELGDSALYFCASSAGDYVQETQYFGPGTRLLVL.